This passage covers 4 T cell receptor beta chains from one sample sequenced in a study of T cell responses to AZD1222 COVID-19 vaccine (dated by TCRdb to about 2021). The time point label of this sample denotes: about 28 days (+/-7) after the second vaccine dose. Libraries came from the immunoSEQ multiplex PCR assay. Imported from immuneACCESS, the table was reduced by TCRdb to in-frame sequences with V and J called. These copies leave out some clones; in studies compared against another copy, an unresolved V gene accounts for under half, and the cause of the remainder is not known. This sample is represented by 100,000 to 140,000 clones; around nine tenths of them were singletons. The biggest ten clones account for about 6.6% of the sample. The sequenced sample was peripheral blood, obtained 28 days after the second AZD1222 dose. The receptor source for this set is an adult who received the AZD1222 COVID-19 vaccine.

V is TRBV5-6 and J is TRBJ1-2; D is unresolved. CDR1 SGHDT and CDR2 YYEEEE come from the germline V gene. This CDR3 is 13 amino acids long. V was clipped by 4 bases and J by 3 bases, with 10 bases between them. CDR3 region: CASSPSVDYGYTF. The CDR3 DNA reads TGTGCCAGCAGCCCATCGGTGGACTATGGCTACACCTTC. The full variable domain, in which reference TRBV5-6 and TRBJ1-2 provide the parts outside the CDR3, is DAGVTQSPTHLIKTRGQQVTLRCSPKSGHDTVSWYQQALGQGPQFIFQYYEEEERQRGNFPDRFSGHQFPNYSSELNVNALLLGDSALYLCASSPSVDYGYTFGSGTRLTVV.

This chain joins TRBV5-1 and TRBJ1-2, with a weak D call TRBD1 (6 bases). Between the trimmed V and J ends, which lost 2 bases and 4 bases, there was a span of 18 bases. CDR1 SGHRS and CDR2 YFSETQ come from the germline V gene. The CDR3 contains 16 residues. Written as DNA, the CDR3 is TGCGCCAGCAGCTTCGGCACAGGGTATACAGGCTATGGCTACACCTTC. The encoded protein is CASSFGTGYTGYGYTF.

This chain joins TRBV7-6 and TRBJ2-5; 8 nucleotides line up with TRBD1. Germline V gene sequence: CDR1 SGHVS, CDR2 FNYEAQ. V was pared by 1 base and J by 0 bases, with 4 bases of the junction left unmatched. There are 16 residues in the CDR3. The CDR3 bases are TGTGCCAGCAGCTTAGTTACGGACAGGGACCAAGAGACCCAGTACTTC. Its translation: CASSLVTDRDQETQYF. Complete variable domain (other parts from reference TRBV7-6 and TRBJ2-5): GAGVSQSPRYKVTKRGQDVALRCDPISGHVSLYWYRQALGQGPEFLTYFNYEAQQDKSGLPNDRFSAERPEGSISTLTIQRTEQRDSAMYRCASSLVTDRDQETQYFGPGTRLLVL.

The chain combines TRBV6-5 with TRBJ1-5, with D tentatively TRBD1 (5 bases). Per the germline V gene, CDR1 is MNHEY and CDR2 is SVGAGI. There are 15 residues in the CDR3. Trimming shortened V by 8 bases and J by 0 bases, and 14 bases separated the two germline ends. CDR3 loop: CASLDTFYSNQPQHF. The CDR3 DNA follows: TGTGCCAGCCTGGACACCTTCTATAGCAATCAGCCCCAGCATTTT.